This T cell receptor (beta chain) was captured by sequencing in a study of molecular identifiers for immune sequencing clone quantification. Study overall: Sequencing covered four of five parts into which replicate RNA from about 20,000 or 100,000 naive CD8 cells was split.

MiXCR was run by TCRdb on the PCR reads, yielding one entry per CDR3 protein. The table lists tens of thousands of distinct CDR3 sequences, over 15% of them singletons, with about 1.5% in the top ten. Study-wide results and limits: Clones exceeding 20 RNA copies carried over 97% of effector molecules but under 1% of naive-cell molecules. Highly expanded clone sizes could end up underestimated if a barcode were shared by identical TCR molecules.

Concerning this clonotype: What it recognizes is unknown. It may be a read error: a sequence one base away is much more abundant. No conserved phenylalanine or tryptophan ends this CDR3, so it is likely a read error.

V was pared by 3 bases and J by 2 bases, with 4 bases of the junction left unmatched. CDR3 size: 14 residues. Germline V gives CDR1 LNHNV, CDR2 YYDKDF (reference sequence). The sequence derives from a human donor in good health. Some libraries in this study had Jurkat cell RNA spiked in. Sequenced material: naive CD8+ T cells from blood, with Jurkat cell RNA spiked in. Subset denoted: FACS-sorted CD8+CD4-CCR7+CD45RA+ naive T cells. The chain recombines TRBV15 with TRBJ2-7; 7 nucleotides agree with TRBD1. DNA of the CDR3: TGTGCCACCAGCAGGGACACAGGGGCCTACGAGCAGTACCTC. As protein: CATSRDTGAYEQYL.